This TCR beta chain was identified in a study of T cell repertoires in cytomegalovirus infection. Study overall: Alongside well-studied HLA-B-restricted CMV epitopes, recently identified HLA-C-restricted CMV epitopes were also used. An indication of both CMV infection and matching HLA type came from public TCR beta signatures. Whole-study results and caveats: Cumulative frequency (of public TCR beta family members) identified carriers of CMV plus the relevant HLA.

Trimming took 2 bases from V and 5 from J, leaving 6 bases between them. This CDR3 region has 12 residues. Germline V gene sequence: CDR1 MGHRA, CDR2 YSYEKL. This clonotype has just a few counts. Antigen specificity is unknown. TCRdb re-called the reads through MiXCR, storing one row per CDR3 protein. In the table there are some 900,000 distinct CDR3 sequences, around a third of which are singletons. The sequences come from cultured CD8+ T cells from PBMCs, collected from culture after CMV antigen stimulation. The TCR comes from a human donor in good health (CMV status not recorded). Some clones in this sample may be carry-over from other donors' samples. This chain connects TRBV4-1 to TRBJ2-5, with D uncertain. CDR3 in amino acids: CASSQTRETQYF. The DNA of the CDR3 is TGCGCCAGCAGCCAAACGAGGGAGACCCAGTACTTC.